The sequence of this T cell receptor (beta chain) was determined in a study of post-analysis software for immune sequencing data. Points from the study as a whole: Normalized Chao1 diversity was significantly lower in multiple sclerosis patients than in controls.

Comments on this clonotype: Its specificity is unknown.

Prepared TCR beta cDNA libraries contained unique molecular identifiers. TCRdb ran MiXCR on the PCR reads and lists one entry per CDR3 protein. The sample holds roughly 800,000 distinct CDR3 sequences; 25% to 30% are singletons and the top ten take 0.55% to 0.65%. Sequencing was performed on blood. The source is a girl aged 5 to 17 with multiple sclerosis.

CDR3: CSVEVEGRQGEKLFF. The CDR3, as DNA: TGCAGCGTTGAAGTCGAGGGGCGACAGGGGGAAAAACTGTTTTTT. The rearrangement joins TRBV29-1 to TRBJ1-4, with 8 nucleotides matching TRBD1. Unmatched junction bases numbered 9, after V lost 1 base and J lost 8 bases. CDR1 SQVTM and CDR2 ANQGSEA come from the germline V gene. This CDR3 region has 15 residues.